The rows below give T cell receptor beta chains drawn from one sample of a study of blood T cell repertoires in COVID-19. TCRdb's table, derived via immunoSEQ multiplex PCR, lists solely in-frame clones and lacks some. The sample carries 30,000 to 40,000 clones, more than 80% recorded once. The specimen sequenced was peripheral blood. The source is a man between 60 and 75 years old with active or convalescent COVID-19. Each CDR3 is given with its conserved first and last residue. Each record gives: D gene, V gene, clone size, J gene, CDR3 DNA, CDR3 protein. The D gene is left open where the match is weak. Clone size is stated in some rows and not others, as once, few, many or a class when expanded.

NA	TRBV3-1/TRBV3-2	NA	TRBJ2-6	TGTGCCAGCAGCCAGAGGCAGGACGGGGTCTCCGGGGCCAACGTCCTGACTTTC	CASSQRQDGVSGANVLTF
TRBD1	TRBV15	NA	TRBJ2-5	TGTGCCACCAGCAACCTAGACAGGGGGCGCTTGGAGACCCAGTACTTC	CATSNLDRGRLETQYF
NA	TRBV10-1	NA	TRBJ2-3	TGCGCCAGCAGTGAGTCACTCACAGATACGCAGTATTTT	CASSESLTDTQYF
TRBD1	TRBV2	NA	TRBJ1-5	TGTGCCAGCAGGAGACAGGGGAATAGCAATCAGCCCCAGCATTTT	CASRRQGNSNQPQHF
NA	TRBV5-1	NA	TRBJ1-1	NA	CASSNGGTVAAFF
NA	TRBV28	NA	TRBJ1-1	TGTGCCAGCAGTTCCTCCTTAACAGGGTTGAAAGCTTTCTTT	CASSSSLTGLKAFF
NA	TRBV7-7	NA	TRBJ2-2	TGTGCCAGCAGGCAGGCGTCAGGATCCACCGGGGAGCTGTTTTTT	CASRQASGSTGELFF
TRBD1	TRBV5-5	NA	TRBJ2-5	TGTGCCAGCAGCGAGGGACAGGGGGTAAAGACCCAGTACTTC	CASSEGQGVKTQYF
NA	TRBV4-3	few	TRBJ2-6	TGCGCCAGCAGCCAAGTCTTCGAGGCAGGGTCCCTCTCTGGGGCCAACGTCCTGACTTTC	CASSQVFEAGSLSGANVLTF
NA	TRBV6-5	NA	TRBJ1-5	TGTGCCAGCAGTTACTCGGGGGGGGCAAGTCAGCCCCAGCATTTT	CASSYSGGASQPQHF
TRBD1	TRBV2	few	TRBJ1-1	TGTGCCAGCAGTAAGGGACAGGGGGCTTCTGAAGCTTTCTTT	CASSKGQGASEAFF
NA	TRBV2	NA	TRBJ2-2	TGTGCCAGCAGTGGAGTACTAACGAACACCGGGGAGCTGTTTTTT	CASSGVLTNTGELFF
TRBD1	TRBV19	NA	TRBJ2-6	TGTGCCAGTAGTATTGCGGGACAGGGGATCTCTGGGGCCAACGTCCTGACTTTC	CASSIAGQGISGANVLTF
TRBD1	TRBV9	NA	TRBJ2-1	TGTGCCAGCAGCGTAGTAGGGACAGGGAGCAATGAGCAGTTCTTC	CASSVVGTGSNEQFF
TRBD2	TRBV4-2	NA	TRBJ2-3	TGTGCCAGCAGCCACCAGCGGGGGGGCTTTGAAGATACGCAGTATTTT	CASSHQRGGFEDTQYF
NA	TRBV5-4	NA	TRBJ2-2	TGTGCCAGCACCGCGACCCGTTGGGGAGACACCGGGGAGCTGTTTTTT	CASTATRWGDTGELFF
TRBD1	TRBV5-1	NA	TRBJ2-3	TGCGCGAGCAGCCCGCTAGGGACAGGGGGGACAGATACGCAGTATTTT	CASSPLGTGGTDTQYF
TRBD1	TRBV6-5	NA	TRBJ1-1	TGTGCCAGCAGACCGGGAGGGGGCGGCACTGAAGCTTTCTTT	CASRPGGGGTEAFF
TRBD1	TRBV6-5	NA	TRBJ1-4	TGTGCCAGCAGTCCCAGGGGGCGCAGGAATGAAAAACTGTTTTTT	CASSPRGRRNEKLFF
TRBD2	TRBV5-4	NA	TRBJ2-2	TGTGCCAGCAGCTTTTATGCTAGCGGGGGCACCGGGGAGCTGTTTTTT	CASSFYASGGTGELFF
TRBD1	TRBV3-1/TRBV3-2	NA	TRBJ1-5	TGTGCCAGCAGCACCGGGACAGCGGGCAATCAGCCCCAGCATTTT	CASSTGTAGNQPQHF
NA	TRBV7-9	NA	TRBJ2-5	TGTGCCAGCAGCCCTAGGGAGACCCAGTACTTC	CASSPRETQYF
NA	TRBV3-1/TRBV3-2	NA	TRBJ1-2	TGTGCCAGCAGCCAAAGGCCGGGCAGGGTCTATGGCTACACCTTC	CASSQRPGRVYGYTF
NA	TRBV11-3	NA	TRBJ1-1	TGTGCCAGCAGCTTAGATTTAGGGGCCACTGAAGCTTTCTTT	CASSLDLGATEAFF
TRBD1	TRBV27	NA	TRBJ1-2	TGTGCCAGCAGTTCCCTCGGGACAGGGGGCGGGGGCTACACCTTC	CASSSLGTGGGGYTF
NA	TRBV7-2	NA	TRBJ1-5	TGTGCCAGCTCCGGACGAAGCGGTCAGCCCCAGCATTTT	CASSGRSGQPQHF
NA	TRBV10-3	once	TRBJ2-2	TGTGCCATCAGTGAGGTTTCAGTGAACGCCGGGGAGCTGTTTTTT	CAISEVSVNAGELFF
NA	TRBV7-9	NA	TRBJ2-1	TGTGCCAGCAGCTTGGGGGGTAAGGTGTACAATGAGCAGTTCTTC	CASSLGGKVYNEQFF
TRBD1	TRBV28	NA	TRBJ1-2	TGTGCCAGCAGTTTAACCGGGACAGTTTCATATGGCTACACCTTC	CASSLTGTVSYGYTF
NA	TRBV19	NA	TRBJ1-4	TGTGCCAGTAGTAGGGGCAGAGATAATGAAAAACTGTTTTTT	CASSRGRDNEKLFF
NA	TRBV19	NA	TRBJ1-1	TGTGCCAGTAGTCCTCGGACAGTCAACATGAACACTGAAGCTTTCTTT	CASSPRTVNMNTEAFF
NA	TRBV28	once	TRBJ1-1	TGTGCCAGCCAAGGACAGCGAGGTTCTGAAGCTTTCTTT	CASQGQRGSEAFF
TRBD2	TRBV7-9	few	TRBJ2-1	TGTGCCAGCAGCTTGTCTGGGGTACTAGCGGGAGTTGGCAATGAGCAGTTCTTC	CASSLSGVLAGVGNEQFF
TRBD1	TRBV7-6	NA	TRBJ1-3	TGTGCCAGCAGCTTTGGACAGGGAGTCATTGGAAACACCATATATTTT	CASSFGQGVIGNTIYF
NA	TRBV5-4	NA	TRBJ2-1	TGTGCCAGCAGCTTGAGTGGTCGCGGGGCCAATGAGCAGTTCTTC	CASSLSGRGANEQFF
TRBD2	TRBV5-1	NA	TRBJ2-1	TGCGCCAGCAGTTCAAGGACTAGCGGGGGAAACAATGAGCAGTTCTTC	CASSSRTSGGNNEQFF
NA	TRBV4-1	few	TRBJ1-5	TGCGCCAGCAGCCAGGGATCAGGGGATCGTCAGCCCCAGCATTTT	CASSQGSGDRQPQHF
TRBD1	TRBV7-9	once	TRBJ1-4	TGTGCCAGCAGCTTAGGTCGGGGACAGGATAATGAAAAACTGTTTTTT	CASSLGRGQDNEKLFF
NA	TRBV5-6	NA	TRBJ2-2	TGTGCCAGCAGCTTTTCCCGTGCGGCCGGGGAGCTGTTTTTT	CASSFSRAAGELFF
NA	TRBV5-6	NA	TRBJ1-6	TGTGCCAGCAGCCCGGGGAGCTCCTATAATTCACCCCTCCACTTT	CASSPGSSYNSPLHF
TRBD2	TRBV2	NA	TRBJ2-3	TGTGCCAGCAGTAGGACTAGCGGGGTGAACACAGATACGCAGTATTTT	CASSRTSGVNTDTQYF
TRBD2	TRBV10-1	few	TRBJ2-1	TGCGCCAGCAGTGAGTCGACTCGGGGGGGCTGGATCTTC	CASSESTRGGWIF
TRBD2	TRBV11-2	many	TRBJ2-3	TGTGCCAGCAGAAAGGGACTAGCGGGCCCCGATACGCAGTATTTT	CASRKGLAGPDTQYF
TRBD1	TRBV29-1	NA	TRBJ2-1	TGCAGCGTTGAAAGGGGACAGGGTTTCGATGAGCAGTTCTTC	CSVERGQGFDEQFF
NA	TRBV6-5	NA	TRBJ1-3	TGTGCCAGCAGTTTACAAAGCTCTGGAAACACCATATATTTT	CASSLQSSGNTIYF
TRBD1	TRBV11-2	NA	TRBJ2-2	TGTGCCAGCAGACCCGCCGGGACAGGGTTGGCCGGGGAGCTGTTTTTT	CASRPAGTGLAGELFF
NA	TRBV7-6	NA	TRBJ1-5	TGTGCCAGCAGCTTAGGCGAGGTTGAGCCCCAGCATTTT	CASSLGEVEPQHF
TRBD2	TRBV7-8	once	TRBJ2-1	TGTGCCAGCAGCCCCACTAGCGGATACAATGAGCAGTTCTTC	CASSPTSGYNEQFF
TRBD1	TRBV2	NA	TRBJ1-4	TGTGCCAGCAGTCGGGACAGGGGTGGTGAAAAACTGTTTTTT	CASSRDRGGEKLFF
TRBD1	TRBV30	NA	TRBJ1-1	TGTGCCTGGAACCCGACAGGGGTCTACACTGAAGCTTTCTTT	CAWNPTGVYTEAFF